This passage covers 13 T cell receptor beta chains from one sample sequenced in a study of CD8+ T cells in alopecia areata. RNA, once extracted, was reverse transcribed into cDNA for use as the sequencing template. Libraries were prepared by immunoSEQ multiplex PCR; TCRdb keeps only in-frame clonotypes and omits some of them. The data contain about 180,000 clones, about 51% of them seen just once; the ten biggest clones take up over 9%. Treatment in this sample: oral pan-JAK inhibitor, 5-10 mg twice daily. The input for sequencing was CD8+ T cells sorted from blood, taken at roughly week 53, from a patient treated with tofacitinib. The receptors stem from a human donor with alopecia areata.

The CDR3 nucleotides read TGTGCCAGCAGTTACTCAGGGGGAACTGGAAACACCATATATTTT. Translation: CASSYSGGTGNTIYF. V is TRBV6-5 and J is TRBJ1-3; a possible D gene is TRBD1 (6 bases). The CDR3 runs 15 residues. In germline, CDR1 is MNHEY, CDR2 SVGAGI. V gave up 0 bases and J gave up 2 bases, with 8 bases separating them.

This sequence joins TRBV15 and TRBJ2-5, with D possibly TRBD1 on 5 matching bases. Trimming took 1 base from V and 8 from J, leaving 17 bases between them. The germline V gene has CDR1 LNHNV and CDR2 YYDKDF (reference sequence). The CDR3 covers 15 residues. In DNA, the CDR3 is TGTGCCACCAGCAGAGGGACCTTAGGGGTGGAAACCCAGTACTTC. It specifies CATSRGTLGVETQYF.

The chain combines TRBV7-9 with TRBJ1-2, with D possibly being TRBD1 (6 bases). Trimming shortened V by 5 bases and J by 7 bases, and 14 bases separated the two germline ends. The CDR3 loop spans 13 amino acids. CDR1 is SEHNR, CDR2 FQNEAQ, per germline (reference sequence). The CDR3 coding sequence is TGTGCCAGCAGCACCACAGGGTCAGCTGGCTACACCTTC. Residues: CASSTTGSAGYTF. The whole variable domain, filled in from reference TRBV7-9 and TRBJ1-2, reads DTGVSQNPRHKITKRGQNVTFRCDPISEHNRLYWYRQTLGQGPEFLTYFQNEAQLEKSRLLSDRFSAERPKGSFSTLEIQRTEQGDSAMYLCASSTTGSAGYTFGSGTRLTVV.

To note about this clone: At one end the junction does not follow the germline gene, possibly because of a read error. This chain joins TRBV4-1 and TRBJ2-1; 12 bases are a match to TRBD2. Germline CDR1 and CDR2: MGHRA and YSYEKL. The CDR3 covers 16 residues. The DNA of the CDR3 is TGCGCCAGCAGCTCTCCTAGCGGGGGGGCCTATAATGAGCAGTTCTTC. This codes for CASSSPSGGAYNEQFF.

The chain joins TRBV7-9 to TRBJ1-2; maybe TRBD1 (6 bases). With 7 bases removed from V and 3 bases from J, the gap between germline ends came to 9 bases. Germline values: CDR1 SEHNR, CDR2 FQNEAQ (reference sequence). The CDR3 has 12 amino acids. CDR3 nucleotide sequence: TGTGCCAGCACCGAGGGGGACTATGGCTACACCTTC. It specifies CASTEGDYGYTF.

This clone is a singleton in its sample. This chain uses TRBV7-9 with TRBJ2-7; D gene uncertain. V was clipped by 5 bases and J by 5 bases, with 10 bases between them. The CDR3 totals 12 residues. Germline V lookup: CDR1 SEHNR, CDR2 FQNEAQ (reference sequence). This CDR3 is CASSPDLHEQYF. For the CDR3, the DNA is TGTGCCAGCAGCCCGGACCTCCACGAGCAGTACTTC.

This clone appeared a few times. The rearrangement links TRBV5-1 to TRBJ2-7; D tentatively reads TRBD1 or TRBD2 (5 bases each). V dropped 4 bases and J dropped 5 bases, with 22 bases sitting between them. The V gene's germline CDR1 is SGHRS and CDR2 YFSETQ. The CDR3 totals 16 residues. In DNA form, the CDR3 reads TGCGCCAGCAGCCTGCTGGGGGTCGGTGTGGATGACGAGCAGTACTTC. As protein: CASSLLGVGVDDEQYF.

The rearrangement links TRBV4-3 to TRBJ2-7, with TRBD2 identical over 7 bases. Germline V gene lookup returns CDR1 LGHNA and CDR2 YSLEER. V shed 2 bases, J shed 3 bases, and the junction held 7 bases outside the gene matches. This CDR3 region has 15 residues. CDR3: CASSQPPAGIYEQYF. The CDR3 nucleotides are TGCGCCAGCAGCCAACCCCCAGCGGGAATCTACGAGCAGTACTTC.

Here the CDR3 reads CASSSDRLMSTYEQYF. The CDR3 nucleotides read TGTGCCAGCAGTTCCGACCGACTAATGTCGACCTACGAGCAGTACTTC. V gene TRBV6-5 combines with J gene TRBJ2-7; possible D gene TRBD2, 5 bases. CDR3 length: 16 amino acids. Trimming cost V 4 bases and J 2 bases, with 18 bases left between them. Germline V gene sequence: CDR1 MNHEY, CDR2 SVGAGI.

The sample holds a few counts of this clone. The CDR3 protein is CASSFTGTSPHRDGYTF. CDR3 DNA: TGTGCCAGCAGCTTTACGGGGACAAGCCCTCACCGGGATGGCTACACCTTC. V and J are TRBV7-9 and TRBJ1-2; TRBD1 might be the D (6 bases). The CDR3 extends over 17 amino acids. Germline V CDR1 and CDR2: SEHNR, FQNEAQ (reference sequence). Trimming cost V 3 bases and J 6 bases, with 23 bases left between them.

Notes on this clone: One end of the junction varies from germline; a read error may be responsible. The rearrangement joins TRBV5-1 to TRBJ2-2; D assignment may be TRBD1 or TRBD2 (6 bases each). CDR1 SGHRS and CDR2 YFSETQ come from the germline V gene. The CDR3 length is 15 residues. CDR3 residues: CASNLERGPTGELFF. DNA of the CDR3: TGCGCCAGCAACTTGGAACGGGGGCCCACCGGGGAGCTGTTTTTT.

The CDR3, as DNA: TGTGCCAGCAGCGTAGAGGCAGGACAGAACACAGATACGCAGTATTTT. Translation gives CASSVEAGQNTDTQYF. V is TRBV9 and J is TRBJ2-3; D might be TRBD1 (6 bases). Germline values: CDR1 SGDLS, CDR2 YYNGEE. The CDR3 has 16 residues. With 0 bases removed from V and 2 bases from J, the gap between germline ends came to 13 bases.

This chain joins TRBV7-9 and TRBJ1-1, with 8 bases aligning to TRBD1. This CDR3 spans 15 amino acids. Per the germline V gene, CDR1 is SEHNR and CDR2 is FQNEAQ (reference sequence). With V trimmed by 3 bases and J by 7 bases, 10 bases remained unmatched. Here the CDR3 DNA reads TGTGCCAGCAGCTTGGCGGACAGGGAGTTTGGTGAAGCTTTCTTT. Its translation: CASSLADREFGEAFF.